This T cell receptor (beta chain) emerged from a study of cytomegalovirus exposure and HLA in healthy donors (dated by TCRdb to between 2016 and 2019). As for the study more broadly: According to an earlier analysis of 587 of the donors, some 170 million T cells yielded over 90 million unique TCR beta sequences and 276 Gb of sequence data. About 280 gigabases of sequencing data and around 90 million unique TCR sequences made up an early release that covered 500 to 700 HLA-typed donors. Of the approximately 400 genotyped donors, less than 90% were placed in the genetic ancestry cluster associated with self-reported Caucasian donors. The aim of the study was to test whether cataloging public T cell receptors could identify signatures of past pathogen exposure. The study used immunosequencing to profile the T cell repertoires of under 700 subjects and linked those repertoires to cytomegalovirus serostatus. Along with the roughly 700-subject first cohort, a separate validation cohort of about 110 different subjects was used. To predict cytomegalovirus infection status, the study combined high-throughput TCR immunosequencing, statistical association of individual TCRs with disease status, and machine learning. In a later analysis, previously published TCR beta repertoires from several hundred donors were re-analyzed and high-resolution HLA genotyping was added so that TCR occurrence patterns could be studied. In the later analysis, no new phenotypic data were used to find candidate immune exposures; instead, reliance was placed on TCR beta sequences and their occurrence across donors. To decide whether each TCR beta V gene segment behaved as functional or pseudogenic, an earlier analysis of some 600 of the donors relied on high-throughput TCR beta sequencing. Donor age, sex, ethnicity and CMV serostatus were collected together with the repertoire data. A later genetic analysis used genome-wide SNP genotypes for about three fifths of the roughly 700 donors, treating that subset as a discovery cohort. All discovery cohort repertoires had been generated on a single sequencing platform. Class I and class II HLA loci were covered by the typing at four-digit resolution. Typing coverage differed by locus: A, B, C, DRB1 and DQB1 were typed in about 629-630 donors, DQA1 in about 560, DPA1 in some 610, and DPB1 in around 440. Five DR-DQ haplotypes were treated as single units for association and clustering because of strong linkage in the cohort. On average, 235,054 unique TCR beta nucleotide sequences were sequenced per donor among some 420 genotyped donors of the cohort, with around 19% of those sequences being non-productive.

CDR1 and CDR2 were assigned from the germline V gene as SGHNT and YENEEA. The V and J ends are trimmed by 1 base and 4 bases, leaving 25 bases between them. The CDR3 holds 19 amino acids from the cysteine to the phenylalanine. Here the CDR3 DNA is all that survives: 57 bases in frame from base 1. In regard to this clone: Its antigen is not yet known. Base qualities were left out, and no much larger clone turns up one base away.

The cohort was made up of about 610 healthy bone marrow donors. Cohort members were all nominally healthy when sampled, although unrecorded immune exposures were likely present. The donor tested CMV seronegative, placing the donor among the roughly 340 seronegative members of the cohort. Every donor gave a peripheral blood sample, and the peripheral blood mononuclear cells from that sample were used for TCR beta sequencing. Genomic DNA extraction from the blood cell samples was performed with the Qiagen DNeasy Blood Extraction Kit. The full study reports these points: The classifier was reported to diagnose cytomegalovirus status with high specificity and sensitivity in both the original and validation cohorts. Correlated functional status among segregating V segments might be attributable to linkage disequilibrium, but an unknown experimental factor could not be ruled out. Roughly 15 rarely observed V segments, including chromosome 9 orphons, were excluded from the earlier analysis of some 590 of the donors because counts were too low. Across donors, most TCR sequences were observed very rarely, whereas some public TCRs were present in many individuals. In a later analysis, HLA-associated TCR beta chains were found to be more clonally expanded and to have lower generation probabilities than equally common non-associated chains. Presence/absence analyses assumed roughly uniform sequencing depth across donors, an assumption that may not hold. Compared with the approximately 600-donor mean, donors in an Asian-associated ancestry cluster had fewer N-insertions in productive TCRs, according to a later genetic analysis. The study listed 150 to 200 TCR beta chains as associated with cytomegalovirus. Because HLA typing was unavailable for some donors at each locus, only the typed subset was used in association tests. In a later genetic analysis, a missense DCLRE1C variant was associated with V-gene and J-gene trimming of TCR beta chains, and the association was replicated in an independent cohort. In a later analysis, several top co-occurrence clusters were reported to appear linked to parvovirus B19, influenza, CMV and Epstein-Barr virus. An earlier analysis of roughly 570 of the donors showed that most TCR beta V segments appeared in productive rearrangements either about 90% or about 30% of the time, which broadly matched IMGT annotations. A further reported finding was that TCR beta sequences accurately predicted the HLA-A and HLA-B alleles for most subjects in the first cohort. Specific HLA alleles were associated with roughly 16,000 TCR beta sequences at a false discovery rate of 0.05 in a later analysis. The authors suggested that the approach could potentially be generalized to other disease states and immunological phenotypes. A later analysis found that TCR association rates varied across HLA loci, with DRB1 alleles showing the most associated TCRs and HLA-C alleles the fewest. In this cohort, only TCR beta chains were sequenced, and detectable features were limited by the absence of alpha or paired-chain data. Some IMGT-functional V segments, including TRBV6-2 and TRBV6-3, could not be told apart with the 87-base-pair reads, so those segments were excluded. Three of the identified cytomegalovirus-associated TCR beta chains were confirmed in vitro to be specific for cytomegalovirus antigens. CMV serostatus was the only immune exposure information available for the cohort. A group of highly shared sequence variants was considered likely to be a technical artifact of the sequencing pipeline. According to a later analysis, most CMV-associated TCR beta chains appeared to be HLA-restricted, and the HLA associations seemed to be driven largely by CMV exposure. When HLA alleles, especially DR and DQ, strongly co-occurred, TCR associations were difficult to assign to individual alleles.

The library was obtained by the immunoSEQ multiplex PCR assay. The multiplex PCR relied on a mix of 60 forward primers for TCR Vbeta segments and 13 reverse primers for TCR Jbeta segments. A multiplex PCR assay on genomic DNA amplified the CDR3 region of rearranged TCR beta genes. The Illumina HiSeq System was used to sequence the amplified TCR beta libraries as 87-base-pair reads. As for the original processing: A later analysis counted around 72 million unique TCR beta chains across the 666 repertoires, and some 11 million of these chains were shared by at least two donors. To remove PCR and sequencing errors, raw reads were error-corrected and collapsed into unique sequences using a nearest-neighbor algorithm that merged closely related sequences. V, D and J gene segments were assigned by aligning CDR3 sequences to IMGT reference sequences. For a sequence to be retained, a match of at least six nucleotides to both a V gene segment and a J gene segment was required. Rearrangements were called productive when the CDR3 lacked stop codons and stayed in frame with V and J; all others were non-productive. CDR3 was defined by IMGT convention, running from the second conserved V-encoded cysteine to the conserved J-encoded phenylalanine. The earlier analysis of about 590 of the donors excluded sequences that lacked an unambiguous match to a single V gene segment. In an earlier analysis of 587 of the donors, a V segment was called functional when productive rearrangements were above 56.7%, and segregating when the standard deviation between donors exceeded 5%. A statistical classification framework was built to diagnose cytomegalovirus status from the catalog of TCR beta chain sequences. A later analysis assigned V and J genes by comparing TCR nucleotide sequences with IMGT/GENE-DB human TR gene sequences. The TCRdist pipeline was used in a later analysis to assign CDR3 sequences and most-parsimonious VDJ recombination scenarios. In a later analysis, every TCR beta chain was defined by the combination of its CDR3 amino acid sequence and its V-gene family, and reads without a unique V-gene family were dropped. In a later analysis, a few hundred highly shared, low-generation-probability nucleotide sequences were removed to address suspected cross-contamination and a sequencing artifact. For each public chain, a later analysis derived a clonal expansion index from normalized ranks of inferred template counts within each repertoire. In a later analysis, generation probabilities were computed with a VDJ recombination model fitted to out-of-frame rearrangements, and the resulting probabilities were checked against IGoR. In a later analysis, TCR-TCR, TCR-HLA and TCR-CMV co-occurrence was scored with hypergeometric tests, and a repertoire-size bias correction was applied to TCR pairs. To estimate false discovery rates, a later analysis permuted the HLA or CMV assignments 20 times. In a later analysis, co-occurring TCRs were grouped using DBSCAN, with TCRdist sequence similarity added in when clustering inside HLA-allele-positive subsets. For co-occurrence clustering, repertoires with fewer than 30,000 or more than 120,000 public chains were excluded, along with roughly 5 repertoires with anomalous nucleotide sharing. TCRdb limited this immuneACCESS table to in-frame rearrangements with V and J called. A share of clones is missing; checked studies link under half to unresolved V genes, and the rest is unexplained. From that table come the V and J calls and clone size; the DNA was used to work out D and trimming. This sample gives around 140,000 clones in total; about 61% of them show up just once. 2% to 3% of the sample is held by the ten biggest clonotypes.

The rearranged segments are TRBV11-3 and TRBJ1-2, with no reliable assignment of the D segment. Sequencing was performed on PBMCs. This sequence was found in a woman aged 35 to 49 in good health and CMV-seronegative. CDR3 loop: CASSLVEGSRWSGVYGYTF. The DNA is TGTGCCAGCAGCTTAGTTGAGGGTTCTCGGTGGTCTGGTGTCTATGGCTACACCTTC.